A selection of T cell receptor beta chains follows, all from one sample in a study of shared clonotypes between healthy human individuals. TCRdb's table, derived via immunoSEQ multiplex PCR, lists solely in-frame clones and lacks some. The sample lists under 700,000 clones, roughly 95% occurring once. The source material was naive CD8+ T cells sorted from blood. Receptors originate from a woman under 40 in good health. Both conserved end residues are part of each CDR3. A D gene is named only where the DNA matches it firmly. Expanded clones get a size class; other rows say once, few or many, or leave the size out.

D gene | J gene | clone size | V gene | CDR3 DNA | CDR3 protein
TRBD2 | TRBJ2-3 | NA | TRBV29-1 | TGCAGCGTGATTAGCGGGGTTGTCACAGATACGCAGTATTTT | CSVISGVVTDTQYF
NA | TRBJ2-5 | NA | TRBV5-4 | TGTGCCAGCAGCTTGGGGCAGGGCGGAGGGGAGACCCAGTACTTC | CASSLGQGGGETQYF
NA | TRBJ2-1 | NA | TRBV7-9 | TGTGCCAGCAGCTCCCCGGGATTCGGATACAACAATGAGCAGTTCTTC | CASSSPGFGYNNEQFF
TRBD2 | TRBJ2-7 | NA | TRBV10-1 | TGCGCCAGCAGTACGGGACTAGCGGGTTCCTACGAGCAGTACTTC | CASSTGLAGSYEQYF
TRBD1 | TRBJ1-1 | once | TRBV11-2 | TGTGCCAGCAGCCCTTACAGGGGCCGCGGGGACACTGAAGCTTTCTTT | CASSPYRGRGDTEAFF
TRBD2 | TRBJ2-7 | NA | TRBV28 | TGTGCCAGCAGCCCGAGCGGGAGGGCCTACGAGCAGTACTTC | CASSPSGRAYEQYF
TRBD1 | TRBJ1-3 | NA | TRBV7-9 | TGTGCCAGCAGCTTGGACAGGGAAGGTTATGGAAACACCATATATTTT | CASSLDREGYGNTIYF
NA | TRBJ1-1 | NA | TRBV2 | TGTGCCAGCAGCGGCTGGGTCCGGGATTTGAACACTGAAGCTTTCTTT | CASSGWVRDLNTEAFF
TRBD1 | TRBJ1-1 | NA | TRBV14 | TGTGCCAGCAGCCACTGGACAGGGGCGAACACTGAAGCTTTCTTT | CASSHWTGANTEAFF
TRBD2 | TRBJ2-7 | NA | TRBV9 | TGTGCCAGCAGCGTAGCTAGCGGGGGAACCTACGAGCAGTACTTC | CASSVASGGTYEQYF
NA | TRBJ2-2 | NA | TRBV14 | TGTGCCAGCAGCCAAGATTTGTGGGCCTCGAGCACCGGGGAGCTGTTTTTT | CASSQDLWASSTGELFF